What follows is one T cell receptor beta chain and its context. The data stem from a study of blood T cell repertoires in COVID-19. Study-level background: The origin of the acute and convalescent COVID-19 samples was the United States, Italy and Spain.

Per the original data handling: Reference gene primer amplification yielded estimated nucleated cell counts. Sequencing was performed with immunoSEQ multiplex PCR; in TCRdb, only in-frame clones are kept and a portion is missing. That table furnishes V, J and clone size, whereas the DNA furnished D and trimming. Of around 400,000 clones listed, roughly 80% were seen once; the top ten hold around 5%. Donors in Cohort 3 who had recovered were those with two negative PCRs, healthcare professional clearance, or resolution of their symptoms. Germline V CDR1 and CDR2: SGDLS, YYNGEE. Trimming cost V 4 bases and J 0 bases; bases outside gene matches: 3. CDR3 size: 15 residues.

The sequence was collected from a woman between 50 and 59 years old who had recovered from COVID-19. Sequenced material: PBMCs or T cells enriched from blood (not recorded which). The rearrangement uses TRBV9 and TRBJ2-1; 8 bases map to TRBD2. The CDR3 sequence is CASSLSGSSYNEQFF. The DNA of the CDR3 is TGTGCCAGCAGCCTGAGCGGGAGCTCCTACAATGAGCAGTTCTTC.